The text below deals with one TCR beta chain. No cognate antigen has been identified for it. It has no much larger one-base neighbor in the sample; base qualities were not kept. The junction shows trimming of 5 bases on V and 11 bases on J, plus 14 bases between the germline ends. CDR1 SGHKS and CDR2 YYEKEE were looked up in the germline V gene (reference sequence). From the cysteine up to the phenylalanine, the CDR3 has a length of 12 residues. Kept here is only the CDR3 DNA, which spans 36 bases and is read in frame from base 1. This sample is drawn from a study of cytomegalovirus exposure and HLA in healthy donors (dated by TCRdb to 2017 to 2019). Describing the broader study: The 550 to 750 repertoires of the first cohort and the 120 or so validation repertoires were produced on the same platform, according to a later analysis. The aim of the study was to test whether cataloging public T cell receptors could identify signatures of past pathogen exposure. Along with the roughly 670-subject first cohort, a separate validation cohort of more than 90 different subjects was used. To predict cytomegalovirus infection status, the study brought together high-throughput TCR immunosequencing, statistical association of individual TCRs with disease status, and machine learning.

The donors were included in the validation cohort of some 110 subjects, a group kept apart from the roughly 700-subject first cohort. Broad study findings and their caveats: It was suggested by the authors that the approach could potentially be generalized to other disease states and immunological phenotypes. A few of the identified cytomegalovirus-associated TCR beta chains were confirmed in vitro to be specific for cytomegalovirus antigens. A later analysis found that TCRs clustered in the first cohort also tended to co-occur in the 120 validation repertoires, with 94% of cluster scores above 0. Most TCR sequences were seen in very few donors, while some public TCRs were found in many individuals. The validation cohort had no HLA typing available for a later analysis, so co-occurrence within that cohort was assessed over all 130 or so repertoires. The study gave a list of over 150 TCR beta chains associated with cytomegalovirus. In both the original and validation cohorts, the classifier was reported to diagnose cytomegalovirus status with high specificity and sensitivity.

The receptor library was made with the immunoSEQ multiplex PCR assay. Concerning the study's data processing: A statistical classification framework was built for diagnosing cytomegalovirus status from the catalog of TCR beta chain sequences. TCRdb retrieved this table from immuneACCESS and kept in-frame rearrangements only. Not all clones are present; in checked studies, unresolved V genes account for under half, and no reason is known for the remainder. V and J calls and clone size are given by that table; D and trimming were obtained from the DNA. This sample holds 110,000 to 150,000 clones; 86% were observed only once. 2.9% of the sample belongs to the ten largest clones.

This sequence uses TRBV5-5 and TRBJ1-5, with the D gene uncertain. The sequencing input was PBMCs. This receptor was taken from a man between 18 and 35 years old in good health and CMV-seronegative. The nucleotides read TGTGCCAGCAGTCTGGAGGGAATAGCCCAGCATTTT. Its translation reads: CASSLEGIAQHF.